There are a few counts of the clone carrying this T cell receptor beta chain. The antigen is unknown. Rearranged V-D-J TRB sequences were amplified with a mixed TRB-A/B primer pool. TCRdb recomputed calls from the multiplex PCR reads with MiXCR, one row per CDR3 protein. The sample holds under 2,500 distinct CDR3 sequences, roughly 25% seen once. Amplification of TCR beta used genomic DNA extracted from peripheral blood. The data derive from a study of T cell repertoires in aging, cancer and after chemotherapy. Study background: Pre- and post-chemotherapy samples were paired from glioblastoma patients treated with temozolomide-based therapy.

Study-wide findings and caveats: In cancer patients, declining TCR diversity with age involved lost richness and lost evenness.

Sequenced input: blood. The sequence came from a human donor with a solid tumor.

DNA of the CDR3: TGTGCCACCAGTGAGGGGACGGCCTTCTACGAGCAGTACTTC. It translates to CATSEGTAFYEQYF. This chain uses TRBV24-1 with TRBJ2-7; D possibly matches TRBD1 or TRBD2 (5 bases each). The V end was cut by 4 bases, the J end by 3 bases, with 12 bases between. From germline, CDR1 is KGHDR and CDR2 SFDVKD. This CDR3 is 14 amino acids long.